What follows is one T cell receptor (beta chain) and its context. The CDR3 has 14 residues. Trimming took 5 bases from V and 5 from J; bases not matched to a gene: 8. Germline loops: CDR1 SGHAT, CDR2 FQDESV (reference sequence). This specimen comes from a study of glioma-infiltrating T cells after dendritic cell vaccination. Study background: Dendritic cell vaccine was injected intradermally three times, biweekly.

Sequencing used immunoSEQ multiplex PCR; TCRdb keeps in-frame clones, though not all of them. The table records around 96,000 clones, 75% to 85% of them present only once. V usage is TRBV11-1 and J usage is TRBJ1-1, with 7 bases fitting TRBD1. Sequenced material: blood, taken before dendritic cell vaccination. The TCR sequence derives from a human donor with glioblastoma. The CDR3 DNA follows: TGTGCCAGCAGCCCTCCCAGGGACAGAACTGAAGCTTTCTTT. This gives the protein CASSPPRDRTEAFF.